Reported below is one T cell receptor beta chain. Its antigen is undetermined. The data were produced by immunoSEQ multiplex PCR, yet TCRdb's version contains in-frame clones alone and is incomplete. The table shows 4,000 or so clones, with over 75% occurring only once. CDR3 size: 14 residues. From germline, CDR1 is MNHEY and CDR2 SMNVEV (reference sequence). J gave up 1 base and V 5 bases, and 3 bases lay outside the gene matches. This sample stems from a study of graft-versus-host responses after intestinal transplantation. On the study more broadly: Uniformly, recipients were administered anti-thymocyte globulin induction with subsequent tacrolimus and steroids for 3 to 4 years.

Study results and caveats: In recipient marrow, GvH clones were found, and some appeared first in ileum or blood. Graft-donor T cell macrochimerism coincided with high graft-versus-host to host-versus-graft clonal ratios in allografts.

Graft material was processed, releasing intraepithelial and lamina propria lymphocytes. Sequenced material: ileum tissue, taken 650 to 670 days after intestinal transplant. The chain employs TRBV27 and TRBJ1-1; 8 nucleotides agree with TRBD1. This clonotype originated in a human patient who received an intestinal transplant, so some T cells may come from the graft donor. CDR3 residues: CASSPGTGNTEAFF. In DNA form, the CDR3 reads TGTGCCAGCAGTCCCGGGACAGGGAACACTGAAGCTTTCTTT.